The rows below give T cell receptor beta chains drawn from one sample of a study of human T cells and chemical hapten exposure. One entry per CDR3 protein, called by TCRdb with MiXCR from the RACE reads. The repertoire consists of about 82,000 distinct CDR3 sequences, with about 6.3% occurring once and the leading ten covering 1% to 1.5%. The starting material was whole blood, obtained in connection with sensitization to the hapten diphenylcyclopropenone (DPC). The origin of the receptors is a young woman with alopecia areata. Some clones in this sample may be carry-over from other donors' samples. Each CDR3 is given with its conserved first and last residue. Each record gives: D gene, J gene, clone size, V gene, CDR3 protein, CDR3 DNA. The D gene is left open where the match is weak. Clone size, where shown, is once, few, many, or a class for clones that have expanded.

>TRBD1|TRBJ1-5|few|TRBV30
CAWGQDSNQPQHF
TGTGCCTGGGGACAGGATAGCAATCAGCCCCAGCATTTT
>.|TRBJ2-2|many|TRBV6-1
CASILFDGNTGELFF
TGTGCCAGCATACTCTTCGACGGGAACACCGGGGAGCTGTTTTTT
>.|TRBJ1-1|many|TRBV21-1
CASSKGSMGVRDSETEAFF
TGTGCCAGCAGCAAAGGTAGTATGGGCGTTCGGGACAGTGAGACTGAAGCTTTCTTT
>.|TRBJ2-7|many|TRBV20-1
CSARPVVSYEQYF
TGCAGTGCGAGACCGGTTGTAAGCTACGAGCAGTACTTC
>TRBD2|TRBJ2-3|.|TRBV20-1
CSARRGESTDTQYF
TGCAGTGCTAGACGGGGGGAAAGCACAGATACGCAGTATTTT
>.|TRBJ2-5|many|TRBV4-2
CASGPLRGAQYF
TGTGCCAGCGGACCGTTAAGGGGGGCCCAGTACTTC
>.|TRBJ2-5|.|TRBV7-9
CASSLDWKETQYF
TGTGCCAGCAGCCTGGACTGGAAGGAGACCCAGTACTTC
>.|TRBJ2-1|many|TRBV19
CASSPGSPGNEQFF
TGTGCCAGTAGTCCAGGGTCACCAGGCAATGAGCAGTTCTTC
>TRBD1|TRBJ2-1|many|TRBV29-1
CSVEEVTGPYNEQFF
TGCAGCGTTGAAGAAGTGACAGGGCCGTACAATGAGCAGTTCTTC
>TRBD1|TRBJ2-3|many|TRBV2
CASSGRTGGTDTQYF
TGTGCCAGCAGTGGGCGGACAGGGGGGACAGATACGCAGTATTTT
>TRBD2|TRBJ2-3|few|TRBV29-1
CSVRRGGQDTDTQYF
TGCAGCGTCAGGCGGGGGGGCCAGGATACAGATACGCAGTATTTT
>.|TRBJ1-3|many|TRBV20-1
CSARDFSGNTIYF
TGCAGTGCAAGGGATTTCTCTGGAAACACCATATATTTT
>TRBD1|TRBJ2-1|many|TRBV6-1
CASMRTGGPYNEQFF
TGTGCCAGCATGAGGACAGGGGGCCCCTACAATGAGCAGTTCTTC
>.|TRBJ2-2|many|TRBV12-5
CASGPTQNTGELFF
TGTGCTAGTGGTCCGACACAAAACACCGGGGAGCTGTTTTTT
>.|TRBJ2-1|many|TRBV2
CASSGSGSSYNEQFF
TGTGCCAGCAGTGGGAGCGGCAGCTCCTACAATGAGCAGTTCTTC
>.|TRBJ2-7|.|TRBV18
CASSPIGPYEQYF
TGTGCCAGCTCACCAATAGGACCCTACGAGCAGTACTTC
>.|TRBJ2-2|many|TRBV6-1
CASRKNFANTGELFF
TGTGCCAGCAGGAAGAATTTCGCGAACACCGGGGAGCTGTTTTTT
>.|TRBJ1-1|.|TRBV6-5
CASSSGLRNTEAFF
TGTGCCAGCAGTTCCGGACTGAGGAACACTGAAGCTTTCTTT
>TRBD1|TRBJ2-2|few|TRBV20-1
CSAIPGGTGELFF
TGCAGTGCTATTCCAGGGGGCACCGGGGAGCTGTTTTTT
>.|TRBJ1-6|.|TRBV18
CASSPLTGIGSPLHF
TGTGCCAGCTCACCCTTAACAGGGATCGGTTCACCCCTCCACTTT
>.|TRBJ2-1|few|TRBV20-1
CSAKPLRVRYNEQFF
TGCAGTGCTAAGCCCCTTAGGGTACGGTACAATGAGCAGTTCTTC
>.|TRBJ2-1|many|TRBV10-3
CAISEVYNEQFF
TGTGCCATCAGCGAAGTTTACAATGAGCAGTTCTTC
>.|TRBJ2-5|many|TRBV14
CASSQDLLTQGYRQETQYF
TGTGCCAGCAGCCAAGATCTTCTAACACAGGGCTATAGGCAAGAGACCCAGTACTTC
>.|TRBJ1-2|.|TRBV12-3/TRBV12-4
CASSSQTRANYGYTF
TGTGCCAGCAGTTCTCAGACACGAGCTAACTATGGCTACACCTTC
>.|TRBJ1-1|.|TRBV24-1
CATTEGLGTEAFF
TGTGCCACCACAGAGGGGCTAGGGACTGAAGCTTTCTTT
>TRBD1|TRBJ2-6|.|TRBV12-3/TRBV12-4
CASSLRGQGAGANVLTF
TGTGCCAGCAGTTTAAGGGGACAGGGGGCTGGGGCCAACGTCCTGACTTTC
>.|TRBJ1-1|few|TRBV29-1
CSVEMTENTEAFF
TGCAGCGTTGAAATGACGGAGAACACTGAAGCTTTCTTT
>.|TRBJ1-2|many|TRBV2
CATMRAANYGYTF
TGTGCCACCATGCGGGCAGCTAACTATGGCTACACCTTC
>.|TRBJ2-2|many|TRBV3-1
CASSPPPDAGELFF
TGTGCCAGCAGCCCCCCACCCGACGCCGGGGAGCTGTTTTTT
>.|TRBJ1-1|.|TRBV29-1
CSVEEAGDLTEAFF
TGCAGCGTTGAAGAAGCAGGTGACTTAACTGAAGCTTTCTTT
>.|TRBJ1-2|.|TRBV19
CASRSTGNYGYTF
TGTGCCAGTAGGAGTACAGGGAACTATGGCTACACCTTC
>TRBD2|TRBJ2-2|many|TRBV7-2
CASSRPRSGGVRHTGELFF
TGTGCCAGCAGCCGCCCTCGGAGCGGGGGGGTGAGACACACCGGGGAGCTGTTTTTT
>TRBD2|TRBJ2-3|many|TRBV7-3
CASSPKQLAGGQDTQYF
TGTGCCAGCAGCCCAAAGCAACTAGCGGGGGGGCAAGATACGCAGTATTTT
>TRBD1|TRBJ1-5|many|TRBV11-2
CASSLGQVNQPQHF
TGTGCCAGCAGCCTTGGACAGGTCAATCAGCCCCAGCATTTT
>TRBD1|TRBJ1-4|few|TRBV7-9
CASSRSLDRGHEKLFF
TGTGCCAGCTCCCGCTCTTTAGACAGGGGGCACGAAAAACTGTTTTTT
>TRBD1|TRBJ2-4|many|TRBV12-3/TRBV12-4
CASRQGQGKNIQYF
TGTGCCAGCAGGCAAGGACAGGGTAAAAACATTCAGTACTTC
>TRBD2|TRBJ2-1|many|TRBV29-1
CSVVAGGVTTKHNEQFF
TGCAGCGTTGTAGCGGGGGGGGTTACCACCAAGCACAATGAGCAGTTCTTC
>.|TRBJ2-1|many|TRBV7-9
CASRDSSYNEQFF
TGTGCCAGCAGGGACAGCTCCTACAATGAGCAGTTCTTC
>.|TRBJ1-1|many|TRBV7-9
CASSLSSQITEAFF
TGTGCCAGCAGCTTGAGTTCCCAGATCACTGAAGCTTTCTTT
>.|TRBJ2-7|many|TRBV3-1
CASSASDASAFQYF
TGTGCCAGCAGCGCGTCGGACGCCTCCGCGTTTCAGTACTTC
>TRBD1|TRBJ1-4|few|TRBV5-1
CASSFWDRDRGPNEKLFF
TGCGCCAGCAGCTTTTGGGACCGGGACAGGGGGCCAAATGAAAAACTGTTTTTT
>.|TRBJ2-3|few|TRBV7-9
CASSRNGGPDTQYF
TGTGCCAGCAGCCGCAATGGGGGGCCAGATACGCAGTATTTT
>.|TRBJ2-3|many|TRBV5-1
CASSRDLKDTQYF
TGCGCCAGCAGCAGGGACCTCAAAGATACGCAGTATTTT
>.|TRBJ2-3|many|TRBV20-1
CSAHRDLGTDTQYF
TGCAGTGCTCACCGGGACCTAGGCACAGATACGCAGTATTTT
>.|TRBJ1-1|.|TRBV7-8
CASSLDRIEAFF
TGTGCCAGCAGCTTAGACAGGATTGAAGCTTTCTTT
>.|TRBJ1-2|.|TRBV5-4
CASSWAPDRSNYGYTF
TGTGCCAGCAGCTGGGCGCCAGACCGTTCTAACTATGGCTACACCTTC
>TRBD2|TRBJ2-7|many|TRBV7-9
CASSTRLAGGLNEQYF
TGTGCCAGCAGCACCCGACTAGCGGGGGGGCTAAACGAGCAGTACTTC
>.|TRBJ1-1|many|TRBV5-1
CASSSGPGRSSEAFF
TGCGCCAGCAGCTCAGGACCGGGGAGAAGTTCTGAAGCTTTCTTT
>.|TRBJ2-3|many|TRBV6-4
CASSDQDTQYF
TGTGCCAGCAGTGATCAAGATACGCAGTATTTT
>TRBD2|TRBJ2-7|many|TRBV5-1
CASSPRPSGGAEGEQYF
TGCGCCAGCAGCCCTCGCCCTAGCGGGGGGGCGGAAGGCGAGCAGTACTTC
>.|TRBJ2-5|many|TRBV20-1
CSALEGGSAETQYF
TGCAGTGCCCTGGAGGGGGGTTCGGCAGAGACCCAGTACTTC
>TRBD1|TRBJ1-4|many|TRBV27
CASSVGQGREKLFF
TGTGCCAGCAGCGTAGGACAGGGGCGGGAAAAACTGTTTTTT
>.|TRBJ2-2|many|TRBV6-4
CASSDSSTGELFF
TGTGCCAGCAGTGACTCCAGCACCGGGGAGCTGTTTTTT
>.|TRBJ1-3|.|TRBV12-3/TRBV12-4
CASTIGQGEVPIYF
TGTGCCAGCACCATTGGGCAGGGTGAAGTCCCCATATATTTT
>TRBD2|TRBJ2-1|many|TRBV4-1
CASSQGVSGGEFYNEQFF
TGCGCCAGCAGCCAAGGGGTTAGCGGGGGGGAGTTCTACAATGAGCAGTTCTTC
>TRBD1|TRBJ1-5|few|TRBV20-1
CSAREENRGLRSNQPQHF
TGCAGTGCTAGAGAAGAGAACAGGGGGCTTCGGAGCAATCAGCCCCAGCATTTT
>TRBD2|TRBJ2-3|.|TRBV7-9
CASSLSGGADTQYF
TGTGCCAGCAGCCTTAGCGGGGGGGCCGATACGCAGTATTTT
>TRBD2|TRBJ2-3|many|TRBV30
CAWSVPGGLTSTDTQYF
TGTGCCTGGAGTGTACCGGGGGGACTAACTAGCACAGATACGCAGTATTTT
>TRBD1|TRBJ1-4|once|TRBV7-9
CASSSQGGEKLFF
TGTGCCAGCAGCTCCCAGGGGGGTGAAAAACTGTTTTTT